This TCR beta chain derives from a study of T-cell memory formation after mild COVID-19. Study details: Largely donor-specific sequence clusters came from a couple of donors.

TCRdb analysed the 5' RACE reads with MiXCR anew, one entry per CDR3 protein. The repertoire holds roughly 620,000 distinct CDR3 sequences, roughly 18% seen once, with 12% in the top ten. As for this clonotype: Its antigen is unidentified.

Findings of the study overall: There was no confirmation that second-wave clones peaking on day 37 were SARS-CoV-2 specific.

The sample comprised PBMCs or a T cell subset sorted from them (not recorded which). The sequence was collected from an adult woman who had mild COVID-19 (a few samples of this study predate the infection). Cell type and time point are not known.

The CDR3 DNA reads TGTGCCAGCTCACCACTGACCACAGATACGCAGTATTTT. Protein: CASSPLTTDTQYF. The gene calls are TRBV18 and TRBJ2-3; D ambiguous. Germline lookup yields CDR1 KGHSH and CDR2 LQKENI. The V and J ends lost 1 base and 2 bases respectively, with 4 bases between them. The CDR3 is 13 residues long.